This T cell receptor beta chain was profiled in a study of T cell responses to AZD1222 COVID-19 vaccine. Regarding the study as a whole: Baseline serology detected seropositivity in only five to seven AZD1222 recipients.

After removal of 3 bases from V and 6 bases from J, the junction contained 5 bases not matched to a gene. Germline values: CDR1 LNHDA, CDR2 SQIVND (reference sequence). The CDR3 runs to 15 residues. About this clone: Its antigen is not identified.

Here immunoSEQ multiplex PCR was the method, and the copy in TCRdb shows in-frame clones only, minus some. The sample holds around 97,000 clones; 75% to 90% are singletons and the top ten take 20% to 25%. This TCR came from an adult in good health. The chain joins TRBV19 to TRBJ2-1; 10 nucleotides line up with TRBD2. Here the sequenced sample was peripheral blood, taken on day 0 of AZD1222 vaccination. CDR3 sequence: CASSMLSGGLNEQFF. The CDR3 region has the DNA TGTGCCAGTAGTATGCTTAGCGGGGGGCTCAATGAGCAGTTCTTC. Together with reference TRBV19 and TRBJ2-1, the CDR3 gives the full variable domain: DGGITQSPKYLFRKEGQNVTLSCEQNLNHDAMYWYRQDPGQGLRLIYYSQIVNDFQKGDIAEGYSVSREKKESFPLTVTSAQKNPTAFYLCASSMLSGGLNEQFFGPGTRLTVL.